This paragraph reports one T cell receptor beta chain. The sample belongs to a study of blood T cell repertoires in COVID-19. Across the study: Material from acute and convalescent COVID-19 was sourced from the United States, Italy and Spain. Sources were T cells, B-cell-depleted T cells, or PBMCs; the material itself was cDNA or gDNA.

In the original workflow: The assay estimated nucleated cells by amplifying reference gene primers. Clones were sequenced by immunoSEQ multiplex PCR, and TCRdb holds only the in-frame ones, with some missing. V and J calls and clone size are those listed in that table; D and trimming were worked out from the DNA. Among 130,000 to 150,000 clones listed, about four fifths were seen once. The CDR3 loop spans 14 amino acids. Trimming shortened V by 3 bases and J by 3 bases, and 9 bases separated the two germline ends. CDR1 and CDR2 (germline): MNHNS, SASEGT. The chain combines TRBV6-1 with TRBJ2-1; a possible D gene is TRBD1 (6 bases). Sample: peripheral blood. This clonotype originated in a human donor with acute or convalescent COVID-19. The donor label of this sample is uncertain. The CDR3 DNA reads TGTGCCAGCAGTGATAGACAGGACTACAATGAGCAGTTCTTC. Translating gives CASSDRQDYNEQFF.